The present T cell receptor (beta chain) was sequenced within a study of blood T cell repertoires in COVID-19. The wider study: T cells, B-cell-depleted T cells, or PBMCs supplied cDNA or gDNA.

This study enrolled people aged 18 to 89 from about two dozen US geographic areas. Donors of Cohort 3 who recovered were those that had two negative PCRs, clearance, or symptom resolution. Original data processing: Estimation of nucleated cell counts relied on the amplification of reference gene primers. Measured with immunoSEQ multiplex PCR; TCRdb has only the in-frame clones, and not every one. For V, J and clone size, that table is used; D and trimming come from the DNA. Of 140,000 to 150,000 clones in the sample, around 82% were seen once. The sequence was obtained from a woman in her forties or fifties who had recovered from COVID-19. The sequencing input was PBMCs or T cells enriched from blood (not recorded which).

The CDR3 loop reads CASSIVGGRTTPLHF. For the CDR3, the DNA is TGTGCCAGTAGTATAGTCGGAGGGAGAACGACACCCCTCCACTTT. The rearrangement uses TRBV19 and TRBJ1-6; the D is unclear. Germline V gene data show CDR1 as LNHDA and CDR2 as SQIVND (reference sequence). Trimming removed 1 base from V and 11 bases from J, with 15 bases in between. The CDR3 totals 15 residues.